This T cell receptor (beta chain) was profiled in a study of blood T cell repertoires in COVID-19. The overall study: The study drew acute and convalescent COVID-19 samples from the United States, Italy and Spain.

Original methodology: Amplifying reference gene primers gave estimates of nucleated cell counts. Method: immunoSEQ multiplex PCR; TCRdb's copy keeps in-frame clones and lacks some. V, J and clone size are those of that table, while D and trimming were read from the DNA. This sample yields 210,000 or so clones, of which about 85% are seen a single time; roughly 12% belongs to the top ten. Germline V gene sequence: CDR1 SGHTA, CDR2 FQGTGA. With 1 base clipped from V and 9 bases from J, the junction kept 9 bases outside the gene matches. The length of the CDR3 is 15 residues. Sample: peripheral blood. The chain recombines TRBV7-3 with TRBJ2-3, with 8 bases fitting TRBD2. The TCR was taken from a woman under 30 who had recovered from COVID-19. CDR3 in amino acids: CASSLMAPGLVTQYF. The CDR3 nucleotides are TGTGCCAGCAGCTTAATGGCCCCGGGACTAGTGACGCAGTATTTT. Full variable domain (rest looked up from reference TRBV7-3 and TRBJ2-3): GAGVSQTPSNKVTEKGKYVELRCDPISGHTALYWYRQSLGQGPEFLIYFQGTGAADDSGLPNDRFFAVRPEGSVSTLKIQRTERGDSAVYLCASSLMAPGLVTQYFGPGTRLTVL.